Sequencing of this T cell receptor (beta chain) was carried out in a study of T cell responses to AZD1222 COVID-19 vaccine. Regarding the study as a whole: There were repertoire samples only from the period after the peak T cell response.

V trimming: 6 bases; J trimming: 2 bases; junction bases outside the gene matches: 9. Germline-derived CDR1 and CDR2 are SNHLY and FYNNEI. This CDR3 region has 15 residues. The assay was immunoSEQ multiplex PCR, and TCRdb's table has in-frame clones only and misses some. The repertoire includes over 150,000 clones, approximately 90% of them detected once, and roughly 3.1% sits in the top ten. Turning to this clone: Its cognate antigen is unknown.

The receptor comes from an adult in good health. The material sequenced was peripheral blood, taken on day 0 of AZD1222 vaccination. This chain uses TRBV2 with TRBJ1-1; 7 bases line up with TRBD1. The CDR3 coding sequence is TGTGCCAGCAGGGTCTTCCAGGGGGGCAACACTGAAGCTTTCTTT. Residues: CASRVFQGGNTEAFF.